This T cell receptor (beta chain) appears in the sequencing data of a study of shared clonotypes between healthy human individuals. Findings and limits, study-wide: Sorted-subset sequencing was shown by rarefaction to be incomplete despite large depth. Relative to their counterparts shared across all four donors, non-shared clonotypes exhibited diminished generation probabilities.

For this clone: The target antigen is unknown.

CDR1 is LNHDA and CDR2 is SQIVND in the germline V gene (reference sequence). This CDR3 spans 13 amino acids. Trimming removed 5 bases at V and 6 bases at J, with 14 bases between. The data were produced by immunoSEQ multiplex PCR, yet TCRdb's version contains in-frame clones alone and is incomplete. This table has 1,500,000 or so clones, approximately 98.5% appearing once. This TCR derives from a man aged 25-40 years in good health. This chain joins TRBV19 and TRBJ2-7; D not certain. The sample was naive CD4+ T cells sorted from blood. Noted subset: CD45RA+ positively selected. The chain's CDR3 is CASSFGVLGEQYF. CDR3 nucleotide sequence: TGTGCCAGTAGTTTCGGCGTATTGGGCGAGCAGTACTTC.